The text below deals with one TCR beta chain. Its antigen remains unknown. This record comes from a study of OX40 agonist ivuxolimab in advanced cancers. Regarding the study as a whole: Clones of CD4+ and CD8+ blood T cells grew by week 6 at doses of 0.1 to 3.0 mg/kg. The antigens recognized by the expanded peripheral T cells, that is their antigen specificity, were not determined.

Sampling times: baseline, cycle 4 day 1, cycle 7 day 1. Here immunoSEQ multiplex PCR was the method, and the copy in TCRdb shows in-frame clones only, minus some. In the table there are 6,500 to 10,000 clones, roughly 84% of which are singletons. The clonotype was recovered from an adult with an advanced solid tumor such as melanoma, head and neck, liver or kidney cancer. Source: CD4+ or CD8+ T cells sorted from blood, taken in a trial of the OX40 agonist ivuxolimab.

CDR3 coding DNA: TGTGCCAGCAGCTTCGGGACCTACGAGCAGTACTTC. As protein: CASSFGTYEQYF. The V and J genes are TRBV5-4 and TRBJ2-7; tentatively, D is TRBD2 (5 bases). Germline V gene sequence: CDR1 SGHNT, CDR2 YYREEE (reference sequence). Trimming stripped 2 bases from V and 2 bases from J, with 5 bases between. The CDR3 consists of 12 residues.